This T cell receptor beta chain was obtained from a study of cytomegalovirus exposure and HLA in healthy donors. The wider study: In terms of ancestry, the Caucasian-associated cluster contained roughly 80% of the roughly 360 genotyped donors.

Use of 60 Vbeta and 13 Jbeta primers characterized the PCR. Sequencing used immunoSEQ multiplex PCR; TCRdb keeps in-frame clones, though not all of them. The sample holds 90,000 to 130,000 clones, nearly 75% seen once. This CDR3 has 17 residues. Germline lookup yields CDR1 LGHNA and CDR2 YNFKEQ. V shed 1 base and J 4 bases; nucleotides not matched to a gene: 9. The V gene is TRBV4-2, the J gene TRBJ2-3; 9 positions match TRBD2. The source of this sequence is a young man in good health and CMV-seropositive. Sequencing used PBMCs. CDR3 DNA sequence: TGTGCCAGCAGCCAAGTTCCCGGCGGGGGGGTCCCAGATACGCAGTATTTT. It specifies CASSQVPGGGVPDTQYF.